A selection of T cell receptor beta chains follows, all from one sample in a study of CD8 T cells in ankylosing spondylitis. Using its own MiXCR run on the 5' RACE reads, TCRdb lists one record per CDR3 protein. The sample lists about 340,000 distinct CDR3 sequences, roughly 8% occurring once. The source material was blood, either unsorted or a sorted T cell fraction (not recorded which). The source of these receptors is a male donor with ankylosing spondylitis. Both conserved end residues are part of each CDR3. A D gene is named only where the DNA matches it firmly. Clone size is given for some rows only: seen once, a few or many times, or a class if the clone is expanded.

v_gene	abundance	j_gene	d_gene	CDR3aa	CDR3nt
TRBV15	few	TRBJ1-4	-	CATSRQGPGGEKLFF	TGTGCCACCAGCAGACAGGGACCAGGCGGTGAAAAACTGTTTTTT
TRBV19	-	TRBJ2-1	TRBD2	CASSPTSGLSSYNEQFF	TGTGCCAGTAGTCCTACTAGCGGACTGAGCTCCTACAATGAGCAGTTCTTC
TRBV7-8	few	TRBJ1-1	-	CASSLVPAEAFF	TGTGCCAGCAGCTTAGTGCCAGCTGAAGCTTTCTTT
TRBV27	few	TRBJ2-5	TRBD2	CASTAGTSGRAVETQYF	TGTGCCAGCACCGCCGGGACTAGCGGGAGGGCCGTAGAGACCCAGTACTTC
TRBV11-1	-	TRBJ2-1	-	CASSPSPWGHEQFF	TGTGCCAGCAGCCCCTCCCCATGGGGCCATGAGCAGTTCTTC
TRBV4-2	many	TRBJ1-1	TRBD1	CASSRDGTGTLGTEAFF	TGTGCCAGCAGCCGTGACGGGACAGGGACGTTGGGAACTGAAGCTTTCTTT
TRBV3-1	-	TRBJ2-7	-	CASSSRILEQYF	TGTGCCAGCAGCTCCCGGATCTTGGAGCAGTACTTC
TRBV3-1	many	TRBJ1-1	-	CASSQVVDTEAFF	TGTGCCAGCAGCCAAGTGGTGGACACTGAAGCTTTCTTT
TRBV20-1	few	TRBJ2-7	-	CSARIAVSYEQYF	TGCAGTGCTAGAATCGCCGTCTCCTACGAGCAGTACTTC
TRBV28	-	TRBJ2-5	TRBD2	CASTGTSTSGRKTQYF	TGTGCCAGCACCGGAACCTCTACTAGCGGGAGGAAGACCCAGTACTTC
TRBV27	-	TRBJ2-7	-	CASTAQPTSYEQYF	TGTGCCAGCACCGCGCAACCTACCTCCTACGAGCAGTACTTC
TRBV7-7	-	TRBJ2-2	TRBD1	CASSDTSGTGHTGELFF	TGTGCCAGCAGCGACACTTCCGGGACAGGGCACACCGGGGAGCTGTTTTTT
TRBV5-1	many	TRBJ2-3	-	CASSLHNTDTQYF	TGCGCCAGCAGCTTGCACAACACAGATACGCAGTATTTT
TRBV20-1	many	TRBJ2-1	-	CSAHVRGVNNEQFF	TGCAGTGCCCACGTTCGCGGGGTCAACAATGAGCAGTTCTTC
TRBV7-9	few	TRBJ1-4	-	CASSFRQRKLFF	TGTGCCAGCAGCTTTAGACAGAGAAAACTGTTTTTT
TRBV7-8	few	TRBJ2-3	-	CASNPTRSGVAQYF	TGTGCCAGCAACCCCACCCGTTCGGGAGTCGCGCAGTATTTT
TRBV7-2	-	TRBJ2-2	TRBD2	CASSPWTSGHTGELFF	TGTGCCAGCAGCCCTTGGACTAGCGGTCACACCGGGGAGCTGTTTTTT
TRBV28	-	TRBJ2-5	TRBD2	CASSLPSGEETQYF	TGTGCCAGCAGTTTGCCTAGCGGAGAAGAGACCCAGTACTTC
TRBV9	-	TRBJ1-1	-	CASSPTDLGTEAFF	TGTGCCAGCAGCCCAACGGACCTCGGCACTGAAGCTTTCTTT
TRBV5-5	few	TRBJ2-7	TRBD2	CASSPQGAGGAYEQYF	TGTGCCAGCAGCCCCCAAGGAGCGGGAGGTGCCTACGAGCAGTACTTC
TRBV5-1	-	TRBJ1-1	-	CASIPRPGENTEAFF	TGCGCCAGCATCCCGAGGCCCGGGGAGAACACTGAAGCTTTCTTT
TRBV30	many	TRBJ1-5	TRBD1	CAWSVDRDSNQPQHF	TGTGCCTGGAGTGTAGACAGGGATAGCAATCAGCCCCAGCATTTT
TRBV12-3/TRBV12-4	many	TRBJ2-2	-	CASSFLDRGELFF	TGTGCCAGCAGTTTTCTCGATCGCGGGGAGCTGTTTTTT